This T cell receptor (beta chain) was sequenced during a study of blood T cell repertoires in COVID-19 (dated by TCRdb to about 2020). In the study overall: Samples covering the acute and convalescent phases of COVID-19 were provided by collaborators in the United States, Italy and Spain. The prospective study material was composed of cDNA or gDNA derived from T cells, B-cell-depleted T cells, or PBMCs. Subjects who had been exposed to COVID-19, were actively infected with it, or had recovered from it provided the deeply sampled blood TCRbeta repertoires that made up the dataset. The repertoires were made available in a free public database intended to serve as a resource for research on the immune response to SARS-CoV-2. Samples were obtained from the ongoing ImmuneRACE study (first 160 participants) and from 1,000 to 1,500 subjects provided by 6 global collaborators. A de-identified subject ID, COVID-19 status, age in years and sex were almost always included in the sample metadata. HLA class I and class II types, where available, came from metadata supplied by the sample provider rather than from assay-based typing. The paper's findings and limits, for the study overall: The quantity of clinical and demographic metadata differed by source and by participant and was supplied without curation.

At one collaborating source in Seattle, patients were enrolled during active infection and were followed longitudinally through the course of disease. Collaborating institutions collected whole blood in K2EDTA tubes following their own protocols. Collaborator samples were shipped for TCRbeta analysis as frozen whole blood, isolated PBMCs, or DNA extracted from either sample type. The immunoSEQ Assay, a bias-controlled multiplex PCR, was used to amplify TCRbeta CDR3 regions from genomic DNA. The paper's processing steps were these. Within the assay, amplification of reference gene primers was used to estimate how many nucleated cells each sample contained. To quantify the absolute abundance of each unique TCRbeta CDR3 rearrangement, sequence reads were collapsed and filtered. Productive Simpson clonality was computed per sample as the square root of Simpson's diversity index over productive rearrangements. TCRdb took this table from immuneACCESS and kept in-frame rearrangements with V and J called. Such tables lack part of the clones; where checked against another copy, unresolved V genes explain under half of the gap, and the rest is unexplained. V and J calls and clone size follow that table, whereas D and trimming were derived from the DNA. The sample contains fewer than 200,000 clones, around 87% of them found a single time. The top ten clonotypes cover approximately 12% of the sample.

In the germline V gene (reference sequence), CDR1 corresponds to GTSNPN and CDR2 to SVGIG. The CDR3 has 13 amino acids, counting the end cysteine and phenylalanine. The only DNA kept is the CDR3, 39 bases in frame from the first base. The V end gives up 6 bases and the J end 4 bases, leaving 3 bases in the junction not matched to a gene. On this clone: It has no known antigen specificity. There are no base qualities to consult, and no much larger clone falls within one base.

The sequencing sample was made of peripheral blood. This clonotype was sampled from a woman in her 70s with COVID-19, enrolled during active disease. The chain uses TRBV30 and TRBJ1-4; 9 bases in between match TRBD1. The DNA sequence is as follows: TGTGCCTGTACGACAGGGGGTAATGAAAAACTGTTTTTT. The resulting protein is CACTTGGNEKLFF.